This T cell receptor beta chain is from a study of blood T cells in healthy people across ages (dated by TCRdb to the mid-2010s). About the investigation overall: In model experiments, template switching captured roughly one uniquely barcoded TCR beta cDNA molecule for every two T cells. The donors were split into four age groups: young (average 16 years), middle-aged (about 40), aged (approximately 60) and long-lived (approximately 89). Using deep sequencing normalized with unique cDNA molecular identifiers, the study measured how TCR beta repertoire diversity changes with age. The study analyzed two additional independent replicas of 1 million unique cDNA reads from the same blood draw for two donors, one aged 18 to 29 and one aged 80 or older. Here is what the overall study found, with its caveats: Because donor CMV infection status was unknown, age-related changes in expanded clonotypes were potentially confounded. As age increased, observed TCR beta diversity per million T cells dropped in a roughly linear way, and a significant reduction was already evident by age roughly 36. Compared with the aged group, the long-lived group had more naive CD4+ T cells, fewer expanded clones and increased TCR diversity, suggesting age selection. Estimates of total diversity from one million sequenced T cells were regarded as lower bounds and underestimates. Observed TCR beta diversity correlated strongly with the percentage of naive T cells measured by flow cytometry. Because profiling used bulk unsorted PBMCs, naive and antigen-experienced compartments could not be compared conclusively.

This clonotype turned up a few times. What antigen it recognizes has not been identified. Per-nucleotide qualities are absent, and no much larger clonotype sits a single base away. The protocol used for the library was 5' RACE. These reads were obtained on an Illumina HiSeq 2500. The second PCR ran for roughly 6 to 11 cycles and used a J-beta primer mix along with a sample-barcoded 5' primer. Each TCR beta cDNA molecule received a unique molecular identifier from a template-switch 5' adaptor carrying 12 random nucleotides. Each sample yielded at least 2.5 million CDR3-containing paired-end reads. First-strand cDNA was synthesized from all RNA with the Mint cDNA synthesis kit, primed by a TRBC-specific oligonucleotide. All cDNA was treated with uracil-DNA glycosylase and then went through a first 18-cycle PCR with the universal primers M1SS and BC2_uni_R. In the paper's pipeline: For normalization, 1 million high-quality reads, each with a distinct molecular identifier, were randomly selected from each sample. Reads with shared molecular identifiers were discarded instead of being binned into consensus sequences. MiTCR, set to a Q25 quality threshold and the strictest error-elimination algorithm, was used for CDR3 identification, clonotype clustering and error correction. A nonparametric unseen species model with Euler transformation was used to estimate a lower bound on total TCR beta diversity. TCRdb handled the public reads itself, with Q25 trimming in fastp and clone calling in MiXCR, and kept productive beta chains. Rows with one shared CDR3 protein collapse into an entry with the most common genes and DNA. The V and J calls were determined by TCRdb, not by the authors. The sample table shows roughly 500,000 distinct CDR3 sequences, and around 24% are seen once. The top ten constitute 8.7% of the sample.

V loses 5 bases of germline sequence and J loses 6 bases, and the interval between the two ends is 12 bases. CDR1 and CDR2 are read off the germline V gene as MDHEN and SYDVKM. The CDR3 runs 13 residues from the cysteine to the phenylalanine. CDR3 DNA only is kept here, 39 bases in frame from base 1. The roughly 37 donors, aged about 6 to 100 years, were systemically healthy Caucasian individuals from Russia. Each donor gave ten milliliters of peripheral blood, collected into EDTA-treated Vacutainer tubes. Ficoll-Paque density-gradient centrifugation was used to isolate PBMCs, with at least 6 million obtained per sample. Trizol reagent was used to extract total RNA from PBMCs, with at least 5.5 micrograms per sample. Naive CD45RAhigh/CD27high T cell percentages were measured by flow cytometry on a PBMC aliquot from every donor. Another study also made use of these data, one on T cells of mothers and their children. That second publication adds: Donors were nine systemically healthy Caucasian individuals: three mothers and their six children. cDNA synthesis used all of the extracted RNA, with 1.5 ug of RNA in each 15 ul reaction. In the second PCR, sample barcodes and 2-4 random nucleotides were introduced via the M1S primer. More than 8 million TCR beta CDR3 reads were obtained from each mother, and millions of reads were obtained from each child. In both related and unrelated pairs, thymic selection shapes the output of TCR recombination in a similar way, with inherited differences having only a minor effect. Normalized repertoire overlap was always found to be slightly, but never significantly, higher in related mother-child pairs than in unrelated mother-child pairs. No persistent microchimeric T cell clones were found, with a detection sensitivity of around 100 clones per million clonotypes. In the study, deep NGS was used to compare the TCR beta repertoires of mothers and children, and features distinguishing related mother-child pairs from unrelated individuals were sought. On average, the children were roughly 10 +/- 4 years old, while the mothers were about 40 +/- 4 years old. After adapter ligation with NEBNext reagents, the libraries were sequenced on Illumina HiSeq 2000 with 100+100 nt paired-end reads. To prevent cross-contamination, the mother and child libraries were prepared one month apart and sequenced in separate runs. Each donor had between roughly 450,000 and 2,100,000 distinct TCR beta clonotypes identified. Naive TCR beta clonotypes were estimated from low-frequency clonotypes matched to each donor's FACS-determined naive share, without sorting.

The rearranged segments are TRBV28 and TRBJ2-3; a confident D gene designation cannot be given. The clonotype originates from a boy aged 5 to 17 in good health. Sequenced material: blood. The CDR3 has the sequence CASSPAYLDTQYF. The nucleotide sequence is TGTGCCAGCAGTCCGGCGTATTTGGATACGCAGTATTTT. Extended through the reference TRBV28 and TRBJ2-3 proteins, this CDR3 yields the full variable domain: DVKVTQSSRYLVKRTGEKVFLECVQDMDHENMFWYRQDPGLGLRLIYFSYDVKMKEKGDIPEGYSVSREKKERFSLILESASTNQTSMYLCASSPAYLDTQYFGPGTRLTVL.